These T cell receptor beta chains were read from a single sample in a study of blood T cell repertoires in COVID-19. Clones were read by immunoSEQ multiplex PCR, and TCRdb kept only the in-frame ones, dropping some. The data contain some 190,000 clones, around 81% of them singletons. Sequencing was done on a sample of peripheral blood. Receptors originate from a woman aged 40 to 50 with COVID-19, enrolled during active disease. CDR3s include the opening cysteine and the closing phenylalanine or tryptophan. Fields, in order: V gene, J gene, clone size, D gene, CDR3 protein, CDR3 DNA. The D gene is left open where the match is weak. A clone size is listed for some rows: how often the clone was seen (once, few, many), or a class if it is expanded.

V gene: TRBV27; J gene: TRBJ2-1; clone size: NA; D gene: TRBD2; CDR3 protein: CASRAGTSGRSSYNEQFF; CDR3 DNA: TGTGCCAGCAGGGCTGGGACTAGCGGGAGGAGCTCCTACAATGAGCAGTTCTTC
V gene: TRBV6-1; J gene: TRBJ2-5; clone size: NA; D gene: NA; CDR3 protein: CASSDYGAAQETQYF; CDR3 DNA: TGTGCCAGCAGTGATTATGGGGCAGCCCAAGAGACCCAGTACTTC
V gene: TRBV10-3; J gene: TRBJ1-2; clone size: many; D gene: TRBD1; CDR3 protein: CAISDRDRGSGGYTF; CDR3 DNA: TGTGCCATCAGTGACCGGGACAGGGGAAGTGGCGGCTACACCTTC
V gene: TRBV27; J gene: TRBJ1-5; clone size: NA; D gene: TRBD1; CDR3 protein: CASSPTGTGVLQPQHF; CDR3 DNA: TGTGCCAGCAGTCCGACCGGGACAGGGGTTCTACAGCCCCAGCATTTT
V gene: TRBV3-1/TRBV3-2; J gene: TRBJ2-7; clone size: NA; D gene: TRBD2; CDR3 protein: CASRSESGRGSYEQYF; CDR3 DNA: TGTGCCAGCAGGTCGGAGAGCGGGAGGGGATCCTACGAGCAGTACTTC
V gene: TRBV29-1; J gene: TRBJ2-5; clone size: NA; D gene: NA; CDR3 protein: CSVPGLEETQYF; CDR3 DNA: TGCAGCGTCCCGGGACTGGAAGAGACCCAGTACTTC
V gene: TRBV9; J gene: TRBJ2-7; clone size: NA; D gene: NA; CDR3 protein: CASSGTASYEQYF; CDR3 DNA: TGTGCCAGCAGCGGGACTGCATCCTACGAGCAGTACTTC
V gene: TRBV27; J gene: TRBJ1-6; clone size: few; D gene: TRBD1; CDR3 protein: CASSLVDRERSPLHF; CDR3 DNA: TGTGCCAGCAGTTTGGTCGACAGGGAGAGATCACCCCTCCACTTT
V gene: TRBV10-3; J gene: TRBJ2-1; clone size: NA; D gene: TRBD1; CDR3 protein: CAIRGGSGQGGNEQFF; CDR3 DNA: TGTGCCATCAGGGGAGGTTCTGGACAGGGGGGCAATGAGCAGTTCTTC
V gene: TRBV5-6; J gene: TRBJ2-3; clone size: once; D gene: NA; CDR3 protein: CASSWAQGSDTQYF; CDR3 DNA: TGTGCCAGCAGCTGGGCCCAGGGGTCAGATACGCAGTATTTT
V gene: TRBV11-2; J gene: TRBJ2-5; clone size: NA; D gene: TRBD1; CDR3 protein: CASSPGQGLVTQYF; CDR3 DNA: TGTGCCAGCAGCCCAGGACAGGGTCTCGTGACCCAGTACTTC
V gene: TRBV7-8; J gene: TRBJ2-2; clone size: NA; D gene: TRBD2; CDR3 protein: CASSLATSGGANTGELFF; CDR3 DNA: TGTGCCAGCAGCTTAGCGACCAGCGGGGGCGCGAACACCGGGGAGCTGTTTTTT
V gene: TRBV28; J gene: TRBJ2-1; clone size: NA; D gene: NA; CDR3 protein: CASSGIWSEQFF; CDR3 DNA: TGTGCCAGCAGTGGCATTTGGAGTGAGCAGTTCTTC
V gene: TRBV9; J gene: TRBJ2-4; clone size: NA; D gene: TRBD2; CDR3 protein: CASSVAPGLGENIQYF; CDR3 DNA: TGTGCCAGCAGCGTAGCACCGGGACTAGGGGAAAACATTCAGTACTTC
V gene: TRBV5-1; J gene: TRBJ2-3; clone size: NA; D gene: NA; CDR3 protein: CASSSVASSTDTQYF; CDR3 DNA: TGCGCCAGCAGCTCAGTAGCGTCTAGCACAGATACGCAGTATTTT
V gene: TRBV2; J gene: TRBJ2-3; clone size: NA; D gene: NA; CDR3 protein: CASGAETSTDTQYF; CDR3 DNA: TGTGCCAGCGGAGCCGAGACTAGCACAGATACGCAGTATTTT
V gene: TRBV27; J gene: TRBJ2-5; clone size: NA; D gene: TRBD2; CDR3 protein: CASSFSGRVGETQYF; CDR3 DNA: TGTGCCAGCAGTTTTTCCGGGAGGGTAGGGGAGACCCAGTACTTC
V gene: TRBV7-9; J gene: TRBJ1-2; clone size: NA; D gene: NA; CDR3 protein: CASSRTGDYGYTF; CDR3 DNA: TGTGCCAGCAGCCGTACAGGTGACTATGGCTACACCTTC
V gene: TRBV5-4; J gene: TRBJ2-1; clone size: NA; D gene: TRBD2; CDR3 protein: CASSSGLAGPNSYNEQFF; CDR3 DNA: TGTGCCAGCAGCTCGGGACTAGCGGGACCAAACTCCTACAATGAGCAGTTCTTC
V gene: TRBV30; J gene: TRBJ2-1; clone size: NA; D gene: NA; CDR3 protein: CAWTRQAAPWDEQFF; CDR3 DNA: TGTGCCTGGACTCGTCAAGCGGCGCCGTGGGATGAGCAGTTCTTC
V gene: TRBV5-6; J gene: TRBJ2-2; clone size: NA; D gene: NA; CDR3 protein: CASSFGGQITGELFF; CDR3 DNA: TGTGCCAGCAGCTTCGGGGGGCAGATCACCGGGGAGCTGTTTTTT
V gene: TRBV27; J gene: TRBJ2-1; clone size: NA; D gene: NA; CDR3 protein: CASSLSGPFYNEQFF; CDR3 DNA: TGTGCCAGCAGTTTGAGCGGGCCTTTCTACAATGAGCAGTTCTTC
V gene: TRBV18; J gene: TRBJ2-2; clone size: NA; D gene: NA; CDR3 protein: CASSADISPTGELFF; CDR3 DNA: TGTGCCAGCTCGGCGGACATCTCCCCTACCGGGGAGCTGTTTTTT
V gene: TRBV6-6; J gene: TRBJ2-2; clone size: NA; D gene: TRBD1; CDR3 protein: CASKYRGPGELFF; CDR3 DNA: TGTGCCAGCAAATACAGGGGGCCTGGGGAGCTGTTTTTT
V gene: TRBV12-2; J gene: TRBJ1-2; clone size: once; D gene: NA; CDR3 protein: CASRFVGVEGYTF; CDR3 DNA: TGTGCAAGTCGCTTTGTGGGTGTGGAGGGCTACACCTTC
V gene: TRBV2; J gene: TRBJ1-5; clone size: few; D gene: TRBD1; CDR3 protein: CASHRDRFSNQPQHF; CDR3 DNA: TGTGCCAGCCACCGGGACAGGTTTAGCAATCAGCCCCAGCATTTT
V gene: TRBV4-2; J gene: TRBJ1-6; clone size: NA; D gene: TRBD1; CDR3 protein: CASSQDGVRGQRYNSPLHF; CDR3 DNA: TGTGCCAGCAGCCAAGACGGTGTCAGGGGGCAGAGGTATAATTCACCCCTCCACTTT
V gene: TRBV7-3; J gene: TRBJ2-1; clone size: NA; D gene: NA; CDR3 protein: CASSLNRASEQFF; CDR3 DNA: TGTGCCAGCAGCCTAAACAGGGCTTCTGAGCAGTTCTTC
V gene: TRBV11-1; J gene: TRBJ2-7; clone size: NA; D gene: NA; CDR3 protein: CASSLAGGAEQYF; CDR3 DNA: TGTGCCAGCAGCTTAGCGGGAGGAGCCGAGCAGTACTTC
V gene: TRBV6-1; J gene: TRBJ1-2; clone size: NA; D gene: NA; CDR3 protein: CASSEWLTEPGSYGYTF; CDR3 DNA: TGTGCCAGCAGTGAATGGTTAACGGAACCGGGGAGTTATGGCTACACCTTC
V gene: TRBV3-1/TRBV3-2; J gene: TRBJ2-1; clone size: NA; D gene: TRBD2; CDR3 protein: CASSNEMWTSGGNEQFF; CDR3 DNA: TGTGCCAGCAGCAACGAAATGTGGACTAGCGGGGGCAATGAGCAGTTCTTC
V gene: TRBV9; J gene: TRBJ1-2; clone size: few; D gene: TRBD1; CDR3 protein: CASSGDRSYYGYTF; CDR3 DNA: TGTGCCAGCAGCGGGGACAGGTCCTACTATGGCTACACCTTC
V gene: TRBV7-2; J gene: TRBJ2-4; clone size: NA; D gene: NA; CDR3 protein: CASSERVKNIQYF; CDR3 DNA: TGTGCCAGCAGCGAGCGGGTCAAAAACATTCAGTACTTC
V gene: TRBV5-1; J gene: TRBJ1-1; clone size: NA; D gene: NA; CDR3 protein: CASSLGPDSHTEAFF; CDR3 DNA: TGCGCCAGCAGCTTGGGGCCGGACAGCCACACTGAAGCTTTCTTT
V gene: TRBV5-5; J gene: TRBJ2-5; clone size: NA; D gene: TRBD2; CDR3 protein: CASSLILAETQYF; CDR3 DNA: TGTGCCAGCAGCTTGATACTAGCGGAGACCCAGTACTTC
V gene: TRBV19; J gene: TRBJ1-2; clone size: NA; D gene: NA; CDR3 protein: CASSFGLGYTF; CDR3 DNA: TGTGCCAGTAGTTTCGGACTTGGCTACACCTTC
V gene: TRBV5-8; J gene: TRBJ1-4; clone size: few; D gene: NA; CDR3 protein: CASSFRDRERNEKLFF; CDR3 DNA: TGTGCCAGCAGCTTTAGGGATCGAGAGCGGAATGAAAAACTGTTTTTT
V gene: TRBV19; J gene: TRBJ2-2; clone size: NA; D gene: NA; CDR3 protein: CASSPGRVGGELFF; CDR3 DNA: TGTGCCAGTAGTCCAGGCAGGGTGGGCGGGGAGCTGTTTTTT
V gene: TRBV7-2; J gene: TRBJ2-1; clone size: NA; D gene: NA; CDR3 protein: CASRQTAGQLREQFF; CDR3 DNA: TGTGCCAGCAGACAAACAGCGGGCCAGCTTCGGGAGCAGTTCTTC
V gene: TRBV4-1; J gene: TRBJ2-1; clone size: NA; D gene: TRBD2; CDR3 protein: CASSQDQSGLAGEDNEQFF; CDR3 DNA: TGCGCCAGCAGCCAAGATCAATCGGGACTAGCGGGAGAAGACAATGAGCAGTTCTTC
V gene: TRBV14; J gene: TRBJ1-4; clone size: NA; D gene: NA; CDR3 protein: CASSRQRGPTGEKLFF; CDR3 DNA: TGTGCCAGCAGCCGCCAACGGGGTCCGACGGGTGAAAAACTGTTTTTT
V gene: TRBV6-6; J gene: TRBJ2-1; clone size: few; D gene: TRBD2; CDR3 protein: CASRLLAGGSNEQFF; CDR3 DNA: TGTGCCAGCAGACTACTAGCGGGAGGGTCAAATGAGCAGTTCTTC
V gene: TRBV30; J gene: TRBJ2-1; clone size: few; D gene: NA; CDR3 protein: CAWSQGGGHEQFF; CDR3 DNA: TGTGCCTGGAGCCAAGGGGGGGGCCATGAGCAGTTCTTC